This T cell receptor (beta chain) was documented in a study of blood T cell repertoires in COVID-19. Cohorts were determined from participant-reported clinical history. In the study's own analysis: Reference gene primer amplification gave estimated nucleated cell counts. Measured with immunoSEQ multiplex PCR; TCRdb has only the in-frame clones, and not every one. The V and J calls and clone size come from that table; D and trimming were worked out from the DNA. The sample has a few hundred thousand clones; around 93% are singletons. This CDR3 spans 14 amino acids. The germline V gene has CDR1 SGHRS and CDR2 YFSETQ. With 2 bases removed from V and 7 bases from J, the gap between germline ends came to 13 bases.

This receptor was obtained from a human donor in a cohort exposed to, infected with or recovered from COVID-19 (not recorded which). The donor label of this sample is uncertain. The V gene is TRBV5-1, the J gene TRBJ1-5; D may be TRBD1 (6 bases). What was sequenced was PBMCs or T cells enriched from blood (not recorded which). The CDR3 loop is CASSFSGEDQPQHF. The DNA for the CDR3 is TGCGCCAGCAGCTTTTCAGGGGAAGACCAGCCCCAGCATTTT.